This is a list of T cell receptor beta chains from one sample in a study of blood T cell repertoires in COVID-19. Some clones are missing from TCRdb's copy, which holds only in-frame ones; the method was immunoSEQ multiplex PCR. The sample contains 120,000 to 150,000 clones, 60% to 85% of which appear only once. Sequenced: peripheral blood. The origin of the receptors is a man between 50 and 59 years old with active or convalescent COVID-19. CDR3s leave out the opening cysteine and the closing phenylalanine or tryptophan.

j_gene	v_gene	CDR3aa
TRBJ1-2	TRBV7-9	ASSVDSYGYT
TRBJ2-2	TRBV11-2	ASSLESGYTGELF
TRBJ1-5	TRBV7-2	ASSPSNQPQH
TRBJ1-1	TRBV6-5	ASSKGQASTEAF
TRBJ1-2	TRBV19	ASLLLGQDLGYT
TRBJ1-5	TRBV28	ASSSYPGQLYSNQPQH
TRBJ2-2	TRBV25-1	ASSPRTGGTGELF
TRBJ2-3	TRBV7-3	ASSLQRDSTDTQY
TRBJ1-4	TRBV28	ASSFRQGGNEKLF
TRBJ2-2	TRBV7-3	ASSSRQGADTGELF
TRBJ1-1	TRBV9	ASSAGTGGAYTEAF
TRBJ2-3	TRBV3-1/TRBV3-2	ASTHSRGPGVEDTQY
TRBJ2-7	TRBV2	ASSEQGGSDEQY
TRBJ1-2	TRBV5-1	ASSTPSGQTN
TRBJ1-1	TRBV28	ASSLAQGFGDTEAF
TRBJ1-4	TRBV28	AWGGTGEVKLF
TRBJ1-2	TRBV19	ASSSRQGSYGYT